The rows below give T cell receptor beta chains drawn from one sample of a study of T-cell memory formation after mild COVID-19. TCRdb redid the calling of the 5' RACE reads with MiXCR, one entry per CDR3 protein. The sample shows some 62,000 distinct CDR3 sequences, about 9.4% of them seen only once. Sequenced sample: PBMCs or a T cell subset sorted from them (not recorded which). The receptors originated from a man between 18 and 35 years old who had mild COVID-19 (a few samples of this study predate the infection). Cell type and time point are not known. Each CDR3 is given with its conserved first and last residue. A D gene is named only where the DNA matches it firmly. Clone size is stated in some rows and not others, as once, few, many or a class when expanded.

TRBV18	-	-	TRBJ1-2	TGTGCCAGCTCACCCGACAGCAAATATGGCTACACCTTC	CASSPDSKYGYTF
TRBV6-5	TRBD1	many	TRBJ2-3	TGTGCCAGCAGTTACTCGTTTCAGGGGGCTTGGGATTTT	CASSYSFQGAWDF
TRBV5-1	TRBD1	-	TRBJ2-5	TGCGCCAGCAGCTGGGACAGGGGTGCAGAGACCCAGTACTTC	CASSWDRGAETQYF
TRBV10-3	-	few	TRBJ1-2	TGTGCCATCAGGGAACCGGGACACGTAAACTATGGCTACACCTTC	CAIREPGHVNYGYTF
TRBV20-1	-	few	TRBJ2-3	TGCAGTGCTAGAGGTTCGGGACTTGCCAGCACAGATACGCAGTATTTT	CSARGSGLASTDTQYF
TRBV6-5	-	few	TRBJ2-6	TGTGCCAGCAGTTACGCTGGGGCCGGGGCCAACGTCCTGACTTTC	CASSYAGAGANVLTF
TRBV12-3/TRBV12-4	-	-	TRBJ2-2	TGTGCCAGCAGTTCCAGGGTGGGGGACACCGGGGAGCTGTTTTTT	CASSSRVGDTGELFF
TRBV4-2	-	few	TRBJ1-1	TGTGCCAGCAGCCAAGATCCCATCAACACTGAAGCTTTCTTT	CASSQDPINTEAFF
TRBV7-6	-	few	TRBJ1-6	TGTGCCAGCAGCTTGATGACGGGATATAATTCACCCCTCCACTTT	CASSLMTGYNSPLHF
TRBV30	-	-	TRBJ2-5	TGTGCCTGGAGTGAATTTGGGTTCGAGACCCAGTACTTC	CAWSEFGFETQYF
TRBV5-6	TRBD1	few	TRBJ1-4	TGTGCCAGCAGCCTACTACAGGGGGCAGCTAATGAAAAACTGTTTTTT	CASSLLQGAANEKLFF
TRBV12-3/TRBV12-4	-	-	TRBJ2-5	TGTGCCAGCAGCCCCCGGGCAGGCATAAAAGCGGAAGAGACCCAGTACTTC	CASSPRAGIKAEETQYF
TRBV18	TRBD1	-	TRBJ1-1	TGTGCCAGCTCATTCCGGGACAGAGACACTGAAGCTTTCTTT	CASSFRDRDTEAFF
TRBV3-1	-	-	TRBJ1-4	TGTGCCAGCAGCCAATGGGAAGGAAAACTGTTTTTT	CASSQWEGKLFF
TRBV20-1	-	few	TRBJ1-5	TGCAGTGCTACCGAGAACAATCAGCCCCAGCATTTT	CSATENNQPQHF
TRBV6-5	TRBD2	few	TRBJ2-3	TGTGCCAGCAGTCCCGGGACTAGTTCAGATACGCAGTATTTT	CASSPGTSSDTQYF
TRBV5-1	TRBD1	few	TRBJ2-5	TGCGCCAGCAGCTTCCAGGGGGCAGAAGAGACCCAGTACTTC	CASSFQGAEETQYF
TRBV29-1	TRBD2	-	TRBJ2-7	TGCAGCGTTGGCAGTAGCGGGAGGACGGGGGAGCAGTACTTC	CSVGSSGRTGEQYF
TRBV5-1	-	many	TRBJ1-4	TGCGCCAGCAGCTTCTCGGCGGCAACTAATGAAAAACTGTTTTTT	CASSFSAATNEKLFF
TRBV5-1	TRBD1	many	TRBJ1-5	TGCGCCAGCAGCATACAGGGGGGTCAGCCCCAGCATTTT	CASSIQGGQPQHF
TRBV12-3/TRBV12-4	-	few	TRBJ2-4	TGTGCCAGCAGTTTTGCTTTTTTAGCCAAAAACATTCAGTACTTC	CASSFAFLAKNIQYF
TRBV9	TRBD2	few	TRBJ2-2	TGTGCCAGCAGCGTACTCGGGCTAGCGGGAAACACCGGGGAGCTGTTTTTT	CASSVLGLAGNTGELFF